One T cell receptor beta chain is described in this entry. In germline, CDR1 is SGHDN, CDR2 FVKESK. The V end lost 6 bases, the J end lost 4 bases, and 10 bases lay between the germline ends. There are 13 residues in the CDR3. This sample is drawn from a study of blood T cell repertoires in COVID-19. Generated by immunoSEQ multiplex PCR, the TCRdb table keeps only in-frame clones and is missing some. Among about 300,000 clones listed, 86% were seen once. The chain links TRBV14 to TRBJ2-1, with D unresolved. Sequencing input: PBMCs or T cells enriched from blood (not recorded which). The clonotype was recovered from a woman aged 18-29 years who had recovered from COVID-19. CDR3 protein: CASSPQAYNEQFF. CDR3 in DNA: TGTGCCAGCAGTCCCCAGGCATACAATGAGCAGTTCTTC. The variable domain in full, completed from reference TRBV14 and TRBJ2-1, reads EAGVTQFPSHSVIEKGQTVTLRCDPISGHDNLYWYRRVMGKEIKFLLHFVKESKQDESGMPNNRFLAERTGGTYSTLKVQPAELEDSGVYFCASSPQAYNEQFFGPGTRLTVL.